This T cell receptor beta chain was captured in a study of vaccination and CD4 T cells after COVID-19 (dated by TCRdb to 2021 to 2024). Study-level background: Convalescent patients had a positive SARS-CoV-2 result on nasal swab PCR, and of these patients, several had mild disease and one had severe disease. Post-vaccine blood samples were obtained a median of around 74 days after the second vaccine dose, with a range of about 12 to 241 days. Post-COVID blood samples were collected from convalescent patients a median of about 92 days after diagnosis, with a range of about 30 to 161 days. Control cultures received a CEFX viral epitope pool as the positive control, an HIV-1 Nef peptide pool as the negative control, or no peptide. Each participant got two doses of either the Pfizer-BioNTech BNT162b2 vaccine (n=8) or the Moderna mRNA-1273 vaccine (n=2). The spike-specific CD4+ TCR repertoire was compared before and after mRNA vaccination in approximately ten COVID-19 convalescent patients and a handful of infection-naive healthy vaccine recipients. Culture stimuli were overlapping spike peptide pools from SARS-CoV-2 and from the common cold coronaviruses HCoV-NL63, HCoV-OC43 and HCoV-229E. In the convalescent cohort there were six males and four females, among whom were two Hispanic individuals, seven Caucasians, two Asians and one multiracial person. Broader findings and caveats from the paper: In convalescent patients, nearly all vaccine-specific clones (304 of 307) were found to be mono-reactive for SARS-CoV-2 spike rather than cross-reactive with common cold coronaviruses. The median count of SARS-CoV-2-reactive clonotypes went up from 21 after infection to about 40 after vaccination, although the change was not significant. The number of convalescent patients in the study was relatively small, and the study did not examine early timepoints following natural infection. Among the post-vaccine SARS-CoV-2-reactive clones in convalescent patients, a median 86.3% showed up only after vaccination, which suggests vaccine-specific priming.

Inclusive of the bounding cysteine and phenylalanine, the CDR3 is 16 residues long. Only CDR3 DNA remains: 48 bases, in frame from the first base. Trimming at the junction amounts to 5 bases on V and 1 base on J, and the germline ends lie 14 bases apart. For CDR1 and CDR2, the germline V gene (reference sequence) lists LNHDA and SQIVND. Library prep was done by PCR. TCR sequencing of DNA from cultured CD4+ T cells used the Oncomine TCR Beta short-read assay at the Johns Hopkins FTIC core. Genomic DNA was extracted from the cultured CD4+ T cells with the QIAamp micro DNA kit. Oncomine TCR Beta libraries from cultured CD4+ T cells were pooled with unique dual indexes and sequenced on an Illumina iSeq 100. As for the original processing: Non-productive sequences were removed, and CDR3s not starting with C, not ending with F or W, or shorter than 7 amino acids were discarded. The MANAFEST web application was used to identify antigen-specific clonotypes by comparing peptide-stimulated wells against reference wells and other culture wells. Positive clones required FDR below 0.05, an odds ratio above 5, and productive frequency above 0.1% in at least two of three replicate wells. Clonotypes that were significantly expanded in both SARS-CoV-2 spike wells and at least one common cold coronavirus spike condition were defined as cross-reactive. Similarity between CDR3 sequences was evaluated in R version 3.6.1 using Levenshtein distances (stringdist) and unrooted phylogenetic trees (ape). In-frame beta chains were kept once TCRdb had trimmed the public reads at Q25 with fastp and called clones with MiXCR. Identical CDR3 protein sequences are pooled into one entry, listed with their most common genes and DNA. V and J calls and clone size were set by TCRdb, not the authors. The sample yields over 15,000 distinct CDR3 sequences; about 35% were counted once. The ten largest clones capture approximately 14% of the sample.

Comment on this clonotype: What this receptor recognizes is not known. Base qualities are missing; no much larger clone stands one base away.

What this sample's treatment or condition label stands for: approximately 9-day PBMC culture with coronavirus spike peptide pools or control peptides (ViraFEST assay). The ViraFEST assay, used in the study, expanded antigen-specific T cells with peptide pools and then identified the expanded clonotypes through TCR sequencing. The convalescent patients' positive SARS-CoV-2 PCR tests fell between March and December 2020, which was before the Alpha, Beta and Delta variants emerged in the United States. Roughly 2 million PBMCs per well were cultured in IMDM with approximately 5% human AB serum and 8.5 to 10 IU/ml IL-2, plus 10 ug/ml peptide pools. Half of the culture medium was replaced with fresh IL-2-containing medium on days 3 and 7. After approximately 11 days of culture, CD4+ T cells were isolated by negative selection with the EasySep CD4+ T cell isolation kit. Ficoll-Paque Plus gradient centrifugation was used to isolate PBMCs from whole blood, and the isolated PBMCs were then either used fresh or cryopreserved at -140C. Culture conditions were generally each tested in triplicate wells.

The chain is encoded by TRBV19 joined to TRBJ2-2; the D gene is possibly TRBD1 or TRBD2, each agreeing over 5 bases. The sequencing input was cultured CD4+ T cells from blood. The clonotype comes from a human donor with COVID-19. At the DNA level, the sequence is TGTGCCAGTAGTGGAAGGGGCGGACTGAACACCGGGGAGCTGTTTTTT. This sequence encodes CASSGRGGLNTGELFF.